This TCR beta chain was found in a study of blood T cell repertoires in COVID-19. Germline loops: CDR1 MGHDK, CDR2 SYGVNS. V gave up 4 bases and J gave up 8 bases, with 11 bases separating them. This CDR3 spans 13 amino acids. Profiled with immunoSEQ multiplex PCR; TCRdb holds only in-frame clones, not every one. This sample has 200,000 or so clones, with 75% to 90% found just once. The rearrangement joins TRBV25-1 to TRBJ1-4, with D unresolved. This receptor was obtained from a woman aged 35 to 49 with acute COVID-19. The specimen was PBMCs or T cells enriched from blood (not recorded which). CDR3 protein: CASSVKAGEKLFF. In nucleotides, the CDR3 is TGTGCCAGCAGTGTTAAAGCGGGGGAAAAACTGTTTTTT.